The rows below give T cell receptor beta chains drawn from one sample of a study of blood T cell repertoires in COVID-19. Data came from immunoSEQ multiplex PCR; TCRdb stores just in-frame clones and leaves some out. Among approximately 70,000 clones, around 89% were seen once, and the ten largest hold approximately 1.4%. Sequencing input: peripheral blood. The receptors were gathered from a human donor in a cohort sampled during active COVID-19. The CDR3 runs from the conserved cysteine through the conserved F or W. Each record gives: J gene, D gene, V gene, clone size, CDR3 protein, CDR3 DNA. The D gene is left open where the match is weak. Clone size is given for some rows only: seen once, a few or many times, or a class if the clone is expanded.

>TRBJ2-1|-|TRBV2|-
CASSRGFDYNEQFF
TGTGCCAGCAGCCGGGGGTTTGACTACAATGAGCAGTTCTTC
>TRBJ1-2|-|TRBV7-9|-
CASSLDSGHYGYTF
TGTGCCAGCAGCTTAGACAGCGGTCACTATGGCTACACCTTC
>TRBJ1-3|TRBD1|TRBV9|-
CASSLLIGGTGNGNTIYF
TGTGCCAGCAGCCTACTCATAGGGGGGACAGGGAATGGAAACACCATATATTTT
>TRBJ2-7|-|TRBV28|many
CASSLSSSYEQYF
TGTGCCAGCAGTTTGTCGAGCTCCTACGAGCAGTACTTC
>TRBJ2-2|TRBD2|TRBV5-4|-
CASSRGLGLAAGGDTGELFF
TGTGCCAGCAGCAGGGGTTTGGGACTAGCGGCAGGAGGCGACACCGGGGAGCTGTTTTTT
>TRBJ2-1|-|TRBV9|-
CASSVVSGRGNEQFF
TGTGCCAGCAGCGTAGTCTCCGGACGAGGGAATGAGCAGTTCTTC
>TRBJ1-2|TRBD1|TRBV9|-
CASSDEDRGGYGYTF
TGTGCCAGCAGCGACGAGGACAGGGGGGGGTATGGCTACACCTTC
>TRBJ1-4|TRBD1|TRBV30|-
CAWVDRGGQKLFF
TGTGCCTGGGTGGACAGGGGAGGCCAAAAACTGTTTTTT
>TRBJ2-5|-|TRBV3-1/TRBV3-2|-
CASTPGVQETQYF
TGTGCCAGCACCCCAGGGGTTCAAGAGACCCAGTACTTC
>TRBJ2-1|TRBD2|TRBV6-2/TRBV6-3|-
CASSYVAGGNNEQFF
TGTGCCAGCAGTTACGTAGCGGGAGGCAACAATGAGCAGTTCTTC
>TRBJ1-3|TRBD1|TRBV4-1|-
CASSQDRRTGPISSGNTIYF
TGCGCCAGCAGCCAAGATCGCAGGACAGGGCCCATCTCCTCTGGAAACACCATATATTTT
>TRBJ1-1|TRBD1|TRBV2|-
CASSDQGGNTEAFF
TGTGCCAGCAGCGACCAGGGGGGCAACACTGAAGCTTTCTTT
>TRBJ2-2|-|TRBV19|-
CASREANTGELFF
TGTGCCAGTCGAGAAGCGAACACCGGGGAGCTGTTTTTT
>TRBJ1-6|TRBD1|TRBV7-8|-
CASSLRAGGLNSPLHF
TGTGCCAGCAGTCTCCGGGCAGGGGGCTTGAATTCACCCCTCCACTTT
>TRBJ2-3|-|TRBV30|-
CAWTASYTTDTQYF
TGTGCCTGGACCGCTAGCTATACCACAGATACGCAGTATTTT
>TRBJ2-1|TRBD2|TRBV6-5|-
CASSYGAGGPNEQFF
TGTGCCAGCAGTTACGGGGCGGGAGGGCCGAATGAGCAGTTCTTC
>TRBJ1-4|TRBD1|TRBV13|-
CASKHRGANEKLFF
TGTGCCAGCAAACACAGGGGAGCTAATGAAAAACTGTTTTTT
>TRBJ2-6|TRBD1|TRBV30|-
CAWYRGSGANVLTF
TGTGCCTGGTACAGGGGGTCTGGGGCCAACGTCCTGACTTTC
>TRBJ2-1|-|TRBV24-1|-
CATGPGEWEQFF
TGTGCCACCGGCCCGGGGGAGTGGGAGCAGTTCTTC
>TRBJ2-1|TRBD1|TRBV10-2|-
CASSRQGSSYNEQFF
TGCGCCAGCAGCAGACAGGGGAGCTCCTACAATGAGCAGTTCTTC
>TRBJ2-4|-|TRBV6-5|-
CASIDTTGGKNIQYF
TGTGCCAGCATCGACACCACCGGGGGCAAAAACATTCAGTACTTC
>TRBJ2-3|TRBD1|TRBV5-8|-
CASSLGTGDLTDTQYF
TGTGCCAGCAGCTTGGGGACAGGGGATTTGACAGATACGCAGTATTTT
>TRBJ1-4|-|TRBV9|-
CASSADLGGTNEKLFF
TGTGCCAGCAGCGCAGACCTTGGGGGGACTAATGAAAAACTGTTTTTT
>TRBJ2-1|-|TRBV9|once
CASDETGHLKIHEQFF
TGTGCCAGCGACGAAACGGGACACCTAAAGATACATGAGCAGTTCTTC
>TRBJ2-1|TRBD2|TRBV7-9|once
CASSLVGLAGDYEQFF
TGTGCCAGCAGCTTAGTGGGACTAGCGGGAGACTATGAGCAGTTCTTC
>TRBJ2-5|-|TRBV24-1|-
CATSDLTGAQYF
TGTGCCACCAGTGACCTGACTGGCGCCCAGTACTTC
>TRBJ2-2|TRBD1|TRBV20-1|-
CSASLAGGLPGELFF
TGCAGTGCTAGTCTGGCAGGGGGCCTCCCTGGGGAGCTGTTTTTT
>TRBJ1-3|-|TRBV6-6|-
CASSTSRGSGNTIYF
TGTGCCAGCAGTACTTCCCGGGGCTCTGGAAACACCATATATTTT
>TRBJ2-5|-|TRBV6-5|-
CATNRDQETQYF
TGTGCTACGAACAGGGACCAAGAGACCCAGTACTTC
>TRBJ2-5|-|TRBV11-3|-
CASSPPMAQETQYF
TGTGCCAGCAGCCCGCCCATGGCTCAAGAGACCCAGTACTTC
>TRBJ1-5|-|TRBV28|-
CASSQRLRQPQHF
TGTGCCAGCAGTCAGCGACTTAGGCAGCCCCAGCATTTT
>TRBJ2-3|-|TRBV30|-
CAWSRGGTGFTIADTQYF
TGTGCCTGGAGCCGGGGGGGGACAGGGTTTACGATAGCAGATACGCAGTATTTT
>TRBJ1-1|TRBD1|TRBV29-1|-
CSVGQGMGVEAFF
TGCAGCGTTGGACAGGGAATGGGAGTTGAAGCTTTCTTT
>TRBJ2-7|TRBD2|TRBV5-6|-
CASSLGGGGGPYEQYF
TGTGCCAGCAGCTTGGGTGGTGGGGGGGGTCCCTACGAGCAGTACTTC
>TRBJ1-1|-|TRBV10-2|-
CASQWSGMNTEAFF
TGCGCCAGCCAGTGGTCAGGGATGAACACTGAAGCTTTCTTT
>TRBJ2-5|TRBD2|TRBV7-8|-
CASSWDPSGSGGETQYF
TGTGCCAGCAGCTGGGACCCGAGCGGGAGTGGGGGCGAGACCCAGTACTTC